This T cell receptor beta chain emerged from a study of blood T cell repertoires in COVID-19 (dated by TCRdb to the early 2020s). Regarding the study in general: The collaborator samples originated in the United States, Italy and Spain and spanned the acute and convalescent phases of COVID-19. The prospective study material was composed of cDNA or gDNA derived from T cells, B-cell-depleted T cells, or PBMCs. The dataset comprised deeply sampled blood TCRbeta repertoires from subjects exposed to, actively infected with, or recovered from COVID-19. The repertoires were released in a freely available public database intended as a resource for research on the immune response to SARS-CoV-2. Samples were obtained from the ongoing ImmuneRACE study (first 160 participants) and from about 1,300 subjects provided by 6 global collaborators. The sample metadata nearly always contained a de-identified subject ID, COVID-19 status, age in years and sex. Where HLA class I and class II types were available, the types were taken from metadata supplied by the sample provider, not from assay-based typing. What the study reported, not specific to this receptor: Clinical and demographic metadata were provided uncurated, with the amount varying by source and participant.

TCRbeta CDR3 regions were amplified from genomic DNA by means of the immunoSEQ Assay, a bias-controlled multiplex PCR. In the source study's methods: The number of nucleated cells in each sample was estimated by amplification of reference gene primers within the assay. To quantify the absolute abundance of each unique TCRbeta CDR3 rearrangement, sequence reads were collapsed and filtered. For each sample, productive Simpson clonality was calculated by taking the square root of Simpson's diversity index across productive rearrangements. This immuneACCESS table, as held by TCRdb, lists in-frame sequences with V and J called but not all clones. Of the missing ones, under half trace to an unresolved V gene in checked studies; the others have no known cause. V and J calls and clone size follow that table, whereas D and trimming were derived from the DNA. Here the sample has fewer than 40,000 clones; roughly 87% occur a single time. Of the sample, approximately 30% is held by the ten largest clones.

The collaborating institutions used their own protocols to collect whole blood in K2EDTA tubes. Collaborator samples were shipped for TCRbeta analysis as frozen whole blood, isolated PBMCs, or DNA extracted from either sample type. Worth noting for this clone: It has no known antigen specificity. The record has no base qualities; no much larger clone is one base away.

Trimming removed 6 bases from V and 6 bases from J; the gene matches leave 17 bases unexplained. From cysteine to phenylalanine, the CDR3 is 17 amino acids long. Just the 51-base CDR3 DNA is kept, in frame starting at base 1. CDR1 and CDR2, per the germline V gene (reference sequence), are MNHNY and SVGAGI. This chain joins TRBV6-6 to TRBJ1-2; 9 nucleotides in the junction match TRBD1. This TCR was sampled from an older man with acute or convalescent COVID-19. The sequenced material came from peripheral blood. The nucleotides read TGTGCCAGCAGGCGAACCTTTGAAGTTGGGACAGGGAATGGCTACACCTTC. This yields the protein CASRRTFEVGTGNGYTF.